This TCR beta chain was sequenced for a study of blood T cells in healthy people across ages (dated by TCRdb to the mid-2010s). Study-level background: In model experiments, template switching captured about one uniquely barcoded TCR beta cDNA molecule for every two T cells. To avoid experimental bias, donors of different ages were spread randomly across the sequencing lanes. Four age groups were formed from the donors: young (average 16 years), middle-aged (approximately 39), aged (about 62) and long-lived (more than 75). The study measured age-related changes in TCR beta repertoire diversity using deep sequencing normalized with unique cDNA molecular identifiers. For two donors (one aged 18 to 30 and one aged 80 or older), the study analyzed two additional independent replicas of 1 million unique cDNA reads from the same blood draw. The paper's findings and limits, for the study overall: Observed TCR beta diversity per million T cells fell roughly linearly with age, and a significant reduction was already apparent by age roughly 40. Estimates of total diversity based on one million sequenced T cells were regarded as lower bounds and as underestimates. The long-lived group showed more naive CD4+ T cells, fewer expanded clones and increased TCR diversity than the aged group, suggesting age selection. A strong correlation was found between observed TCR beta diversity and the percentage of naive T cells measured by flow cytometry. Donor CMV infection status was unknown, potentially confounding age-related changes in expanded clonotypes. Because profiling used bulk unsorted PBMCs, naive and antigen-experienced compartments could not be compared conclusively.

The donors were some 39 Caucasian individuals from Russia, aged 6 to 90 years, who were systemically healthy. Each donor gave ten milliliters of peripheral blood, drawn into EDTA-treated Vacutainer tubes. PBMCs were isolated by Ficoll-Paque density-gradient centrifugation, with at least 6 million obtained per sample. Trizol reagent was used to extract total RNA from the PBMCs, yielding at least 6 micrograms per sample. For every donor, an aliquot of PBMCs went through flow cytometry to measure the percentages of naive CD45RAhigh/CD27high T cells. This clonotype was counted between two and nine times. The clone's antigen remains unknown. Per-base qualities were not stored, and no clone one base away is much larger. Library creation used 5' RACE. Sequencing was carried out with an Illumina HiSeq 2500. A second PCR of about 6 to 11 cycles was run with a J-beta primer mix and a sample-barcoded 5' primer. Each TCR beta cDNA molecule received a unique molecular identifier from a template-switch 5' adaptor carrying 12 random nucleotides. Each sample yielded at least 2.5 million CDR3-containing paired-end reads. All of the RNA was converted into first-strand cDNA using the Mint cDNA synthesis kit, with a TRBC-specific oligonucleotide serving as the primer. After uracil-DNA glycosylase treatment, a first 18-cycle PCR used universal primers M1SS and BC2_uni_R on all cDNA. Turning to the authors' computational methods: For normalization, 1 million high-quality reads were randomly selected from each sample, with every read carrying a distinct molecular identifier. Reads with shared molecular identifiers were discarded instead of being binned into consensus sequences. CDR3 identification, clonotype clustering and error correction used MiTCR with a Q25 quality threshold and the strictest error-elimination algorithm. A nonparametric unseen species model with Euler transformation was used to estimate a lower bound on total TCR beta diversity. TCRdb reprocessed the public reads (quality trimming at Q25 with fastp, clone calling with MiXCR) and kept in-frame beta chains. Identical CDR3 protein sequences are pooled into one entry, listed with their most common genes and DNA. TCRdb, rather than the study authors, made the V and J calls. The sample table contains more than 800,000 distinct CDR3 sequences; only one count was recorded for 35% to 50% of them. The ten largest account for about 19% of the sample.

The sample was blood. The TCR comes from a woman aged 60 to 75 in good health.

CDR3 protein: CSARISGRAGETQYF. The DNA reads TGCAGTGCTAGGATTAGCGGGAGGGCCGGGGAGACCCAGTACTTC. This chain joins TRBV20-1 to TRBJ2-5; 11 bases in between match TRBD2. Relative to germline, V is missing 3 bases and J is missing 5 bases, with 8 bases of the junction outside any gene match. The CDR3 sequence holds 15 residues, the cysteine and phenylalanine included. Only the CDR3 region is kept as DNA, spanning 45 bases read in frame from base 1. CDR1 DFQATT and CDR2 SNEGSKA were looked up in the germline V gene (reference sequence).